This T cell receptor (beta chain) is from a study of T cells after yellow fever vaccination. Regarding the study as a whole: Boosting was followed by the reappearance of most primary-vaccination clones (just under 97% CD4, under 90% CD8).

On this clonotype itself: Its target is not known.

One entry per CDR3 protein, called by TCRdb with MiXCR from the 5' RACE reads. Seen here are some 150,000 distinct CDR3 sequences, approximately 10% observed once, and the top ten hold roughly a third. V shed 5 bases and J shed 0 bases, with 5 bases lying between them. The CDR3 length is 13 residues. Source: CD8+ T cells sorted from PBMCs, taken 15 days after the yellow fever booster vaccination. The sequence was obtained from a man younger than 30 who received the YFV17D yellow fever vaccine. The chain joins TRBV12-3 or TRBV12-4 to TRBJ2-1; D is undetermined. The CDR3: CASSDSSYNEQFF. The DNA for the CDR3 is TGTGCCAGCAGTGATAGCTCCTACAATGAGCAGTTCTTC.